These 4 T cell receptor beta chains share one sample of origin, sequenced in a study of CD8 T cells in ankylosing spondylitis. Broader study findings: What seemed typical of ankylosing spondylitis blood was a TCR beta motif built from several highly homologous variants.

These receptors have no identified antigens. TCRdb re-derived calls from the 5' RACE reads in MiXCR, one entry per CDR3 protein. The sample consists of almost 400,000 distinct CDR3 sequences, approximately 20% of them appearing once. Sequenced sample: blood, either unsorted or a sorted T cell fraction (not recorded which). The receptor set was obtained from a male donor with ankylosing spondylitis.

Only a few counts were recorded for this clonotype. V gene TRBV18 combines with J gene TRBJ2-7; TRBD1 might be the D (5 bases). Germline V lookup: CDR1 KGHSH, CDR2 LQKENI. The CDR3 has 13 amino acids. The V gene lost 4 bases and the J gene lost 4 bases, with 11 bases spanning the gap. The CDR3 loop reads CASSQNRGYEQYF. The CDR3 DNA reads TGTGCCAGCTCACAGAATAGGGGATACGAGCAGTACTTC.

V usage is TRBV28 and J usage is TRBJ2-7; 14 bases are a match to TRBD2. Germline V gives CDR1 MDHEN, CDR2 SYDVKM. CDR3 length: 16 amino acids. The trim removed 6 bases at V and 5 bases at J, leaving 9 bases unmatched. The CDR3 sequence: CASRRPGLAGVHEQYF. The CDR3 DNA sequence: TGTGCCAGCAGGCGACCGGGACTAGCGGGAGTACACGAGCAGTACTTC. Full variable domain (remainder filled in from reference TRBV28 and TRBJ2-7): DVKVTQSSRYLVKRTGEKVFLECVQDMDHENMFWYRQDPGLGLRLIYFSYDVKMKEKGDIPEGYSVSREKKERFSLILESASTNQTSMYLCASRRPGLAGVHEQYFGPGTRLTVT.

The V gene is TRBV7-2, the J gene TRBJ2-2; TRBD1 agrees at 8 bases. From germline, CDR1 is SGHTA and CDR2 FQGNSA. This CDR3 is built from 15 residues. V trimming: 2 bases; J trimming: 1 base; junction bases outside the gene matches: 0. As DNA, the CDR3 is TGTGCCAGCAGCTTAACAGGGGGGAACACCGGGGAGCTGTTTTTT. Amino acids: CASSLTGGNTGELFF.

The chain is built from TRBV6-5 and TRBJ1-3, with TRBD1 matching 7 bases. V was clipped by 4 bases and J by 0 bases; unmatched bases: 6. Germline loops: CDR1 MNHEY, CDR2 SVGAGI. The CDR3 is 16 amino acids. In DNA form, the CDR3 reads TGTGCCAGCAGTTTACAGGGGAGTATCTCTGGAAACACCATATATTTT. As protein: CASSLQGSISGNTIYF.